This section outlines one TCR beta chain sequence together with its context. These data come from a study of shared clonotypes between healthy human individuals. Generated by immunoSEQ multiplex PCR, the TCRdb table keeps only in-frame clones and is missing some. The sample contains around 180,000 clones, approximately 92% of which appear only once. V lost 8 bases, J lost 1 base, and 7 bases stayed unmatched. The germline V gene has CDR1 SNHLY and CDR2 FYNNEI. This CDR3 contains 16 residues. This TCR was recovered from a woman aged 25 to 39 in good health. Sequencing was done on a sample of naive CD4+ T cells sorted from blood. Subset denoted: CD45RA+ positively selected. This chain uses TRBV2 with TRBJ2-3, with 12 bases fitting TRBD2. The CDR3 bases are TGTGCCAGCGTGCTAGCGGGAGGGGATCGCACAGATACGCAGTATTTT. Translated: CASVLAGGDRTDTQYF.